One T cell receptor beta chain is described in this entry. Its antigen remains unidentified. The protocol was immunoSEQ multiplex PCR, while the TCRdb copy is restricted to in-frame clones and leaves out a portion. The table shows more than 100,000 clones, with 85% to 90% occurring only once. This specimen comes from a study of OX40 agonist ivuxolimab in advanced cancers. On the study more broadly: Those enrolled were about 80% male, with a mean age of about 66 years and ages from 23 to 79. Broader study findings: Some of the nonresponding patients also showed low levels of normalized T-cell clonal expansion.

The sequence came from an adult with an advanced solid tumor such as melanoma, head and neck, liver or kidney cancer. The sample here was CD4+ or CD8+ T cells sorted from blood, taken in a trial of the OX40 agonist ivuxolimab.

CDR3 region: CASSPRQGDNTDTQYF. For the CDR3, the DNA is TGTGCCAGCAGTCCCAGACAGGGGGACAACACAGATACGCAGTATTTT. The rearrangement links TRBV27 to TRBJ2-3; 9 bases fit TRBD1. The junction had 8 bases not matched to a gene; V was cut back by 5 bases and J by 2 bases. The CDR3 is made up of 16 amino acids. CDR1 and CDR2 (germline): MNHEY, SMNVEV (reference sequence).